These 4 T cell receptor beta chains were sequenced from one sample in a study of T cells in Graves' hyperthyroidism and ophthalmopathy. From RNA transcripts, TCR beta CDR3 regions were amplified. HTBI primers drove first-round RT-PCR of the TCR CDR3. TCRdb recomputed calls from the multiplex PCR reads with MiXCR, one row per CDR3 protein. This table has roughly 420,000 distinct CDR3 sequences, 15% to 19% appearing once. Sequences were obtained from blood. All receptors come from a woman aged 18-29 years with Graves' hyperthyroidism.

This clonotype was counted only a few times. The chain carries TRBV7-8 and TRBJ2-5; TRBD2 matches 12 bases. The germline gives CDR1 SGHVS, CDR2 FQNEAQ. CDR3 length: 18 residues. V trimming: 2 bases; J trimming: 2 bases; junction bases outside the gene matches: 9. The CDR3 region is CASSLTPGLAGGQETQYF. In nucleotides, the CDR3 is TGTGCCAGCAGCTTAACTCCGGGGCTAGCGGGGGGGCAAGAGACCCAGTACTTC.

This clonotype was observed a handful of times. The chain recombines TRBV4-2 with TRBJ2-1; weak D call: TRBD2 (7 bases). This CDR3 is built from 17 residues. Per germline, CDR1 LGHNA and CDR2 YNFKEQ. The ends were cut back, 3 bases at V and 2 bases at J, with 17 bases in the middle. The CDR3 loop reads CASSHHLKGGTYNEQFF. The CDR3 nucleotides are TGTGCCAGCAGCCATCACCTAAAGGGGGGGACCTACAATGAGCAGTTCTTC.

In its sample, this clonotype was seen many times. V usage is TRBV27 and J usage is TRBJ2-7; a possible D gene is TRBD1 (6 bases). Deletions cut 5 bases from V and 7 bases from J, with 15 bases between. There are 13 residues in the CDR3. Germline assignment: CDR1 MNHEY and CDR2 SMNVEV (reference sequence). The DNA of the CDR3 is TGTGCCAGCAGTCCCTTCCAGGGGCAAGAGCAGTACTTC. Translated, it gives CASSPFQGQEQYF.

This clonotype was observed a few times. The chain employs TRBV20-1 and TRBJ1-4; D is undetermined. The CDR3 has 13 amino acids. Germline V gene lookup returns CDR1 DFQATT and CDR2 SNEGSKA (reference sequence). The V end was cut by 3 bases, the J end by 7 bases, with 12 bases between. CDR3 region: CSASGNPSEKLFF. CDR3 coding DNA: TGCAGTGCTAGCGGCAACCCCAGTGAAAAACTGTTTTTT.